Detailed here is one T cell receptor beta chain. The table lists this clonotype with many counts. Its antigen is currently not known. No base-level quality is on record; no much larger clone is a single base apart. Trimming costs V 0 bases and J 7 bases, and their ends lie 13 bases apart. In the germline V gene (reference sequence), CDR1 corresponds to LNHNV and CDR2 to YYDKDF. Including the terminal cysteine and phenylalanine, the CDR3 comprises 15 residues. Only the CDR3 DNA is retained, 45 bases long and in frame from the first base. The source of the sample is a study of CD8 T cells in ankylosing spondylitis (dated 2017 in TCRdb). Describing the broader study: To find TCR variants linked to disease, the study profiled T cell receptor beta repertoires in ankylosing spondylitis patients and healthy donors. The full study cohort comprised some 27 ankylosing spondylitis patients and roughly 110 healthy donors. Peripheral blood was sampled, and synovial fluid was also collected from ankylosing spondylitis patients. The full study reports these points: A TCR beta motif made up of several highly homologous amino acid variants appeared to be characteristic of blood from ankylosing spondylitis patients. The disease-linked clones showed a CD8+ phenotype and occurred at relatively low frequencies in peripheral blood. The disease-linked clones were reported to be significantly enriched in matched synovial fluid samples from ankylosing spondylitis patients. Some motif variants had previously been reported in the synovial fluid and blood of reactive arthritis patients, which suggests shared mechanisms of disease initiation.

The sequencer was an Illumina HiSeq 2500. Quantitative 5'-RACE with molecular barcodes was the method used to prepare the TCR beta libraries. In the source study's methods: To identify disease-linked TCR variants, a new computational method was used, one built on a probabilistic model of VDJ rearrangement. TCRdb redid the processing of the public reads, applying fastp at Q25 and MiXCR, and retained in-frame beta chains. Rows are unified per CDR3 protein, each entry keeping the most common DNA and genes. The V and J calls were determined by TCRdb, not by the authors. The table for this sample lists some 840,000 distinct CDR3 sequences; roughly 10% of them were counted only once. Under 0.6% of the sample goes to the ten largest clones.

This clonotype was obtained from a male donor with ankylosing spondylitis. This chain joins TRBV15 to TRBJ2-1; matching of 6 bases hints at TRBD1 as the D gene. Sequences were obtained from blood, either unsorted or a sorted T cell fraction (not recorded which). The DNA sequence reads TGTGCCACCAGCAGAGATAGGAACAGGGTTAATGAGCAGTTCTTC. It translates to CATSRDRNRVNEQFF.